These T cell receptor beta chains were read from a single sample in a study of blood T cell repertoires in COVID-19. Repertoires were generated with immunoSEQ multiplex PCR, while TCRdb's copy carries only in-frame clones and drops some. The repertoire has 200,000 to 300,000 clones, roughly 82% of them found once; the top ten carry over 2%. Sequencing was performed on PBMCs or T cells enriched from blood (not recorded which). Receptors originate from a woman between 50 and 59 years old who had recovered from COVID-19. Both conserved end residues are part of each CDR3. A D gene is named only where the DNA matches it firmly. Size is stated for part of the rows, as once, few or many counts, or as a class when the clone is expanded.

d_gene	v_gene	j_gene	abundance	CDR3aa	CDR3nt
-	TRBV6-1	TRBJ2-3	-	CASSEGGIPDTQYF	TGTGCCAGCAGTGAAGGCGGAATCCCAGATACGCAGTATTTT
-	TRBV5-4	TRBJ1-2	-	CASSLFGAGTTSTF	-
-	TRBV6-2/TRBV6-3	TRBJ1-2	-	CASSSLRDNYHGYTF	TGTGCCAGCAGCTCACTACGGGACAACTATCATGGCTACACCTTC
TRBD1	TRBV11-3	TRBJ1-1	-	CASSRQGGKPYQVTEAFF	TGTGCCAGCAGCCGACAGGGCGGAAAACCTTACCAAGTCACTGAAGCTTTCTTT
-	TRBV5-1	TRBJ1-1	-	CASSPWERGTEAFF	TGCGCCAGCAGCCCGTGGGAGCGCGGCACTGAAGCTTTCTTT
-	TRBV4-1	TRBJ2-7	-	CASSREGTDEQYF	TGCGCCAGCAGCCGCGAGGGAACGGACGAGCAGTACTTC
TRBD2	TRBV10-3	TRBJ2-1	-	CAIRLTSGRDYSSYNEQFF	TGTGCCATCAGGCTTACTAGCGGGAGGGATTATAGCTCCTACAATGAGCAGTTCTTC
-	TRBV5-4	TRBJ1-1	once	CASSLDAGNTEAFF	TGTGCCAGCAGCTTGGACGCGGGGAACACTGAAGCTTTCTTT
TRBD1	TRBV4-1	TRBJ1-5	-	CASSQGNQGVQPQHF	TGCGCCAGCAGCCAAGGAAACCAGGGGGTTCAGCCCCAGCATTTT
TRBD2	TRBV5-1	TRBJ2-3	-	CASSREGTDTQYF	TGCGCCAGCAGCCGGGAGGGGACAGATACGCAGTATTTT
-	TRBV7-8	TRBJ1-1	-	CASSPLQGFGNTEAFF	TGTGCCAGCAGCCCGCTCCAGGGGTTCGGAAACACTGAAGCTTTCTTT
TRBD2	TRBV6-2/TRBV6-3	TRBJ2-3	-	CASSPGGGQDTQYF	TGTGCCAGCAGCCCGGGGGGGGGCCAGGATACGCAGTATTTT
-	TRBV21-1	TRBJ2-5	-	CASSKGEVSGRDQETQYF	TGTGCCAGCAGCAAAGGTGAGGTCAGCGGGAGGGACCAAGAGACCCAGTACTTC
-	TRBV27	TRBJ1-4	-	CASSLNRNPTNEKLFF	TGTGCCAGCAGTTTGAACAGGAACCCAACTAATGAAAAACTGTTTTTT
TRBD1	TRBV29-1	TRBJ1-2	-	CSASYTGGSNYGYTF	TGCAGCGCTTCATATACAGGGGGCAGCAACTATGGCTACACCTTC
TRBD2	TRBV4-3	TRBJ2-3	-	CASSQESAGASTDTQYF	TGCGCCAGCAGCCAAGAATCAGCGGGGGCTAGCACAGATACGCAGTATTTT
TRBD2	TRBV7-2	TRBJ2-7	-	CASSLVPLAGGYEQYF	TGTGCCAGCAGCTTAGTTCCCCTAGCGGGAGGTTACGAGCAGTACTTC
-	TRBV19	TRBJ2-2	-	CASSTPGWASNTGELFF	TGTGCCAGTAGTACTCCAGGGTGGGCGTCGAACACCGGGGAGCTGTTTTTT
-	TRBV28	TRBJ1-1	-	CASTTGALTMNTEAFF	TGTGCCAGCACTACAGGCGCGCTGACCATGAACACTGAAGCTTTCTTT
TRBD1	TRBV4-3	TRBJ2-1	few	CASSQDTGEPYNEQFF	TGCGCCAGCAGCCAAGATACAGGGGAACCCTACAATGAGCAGTTCTTC
-	TRBV6-5	TRBJ1-2	few	CASSPGGDRGYTF	TGTGCCAGTTCGCCCGGGGGGGACCGGGGCTACACCTTC
-	TRBV5-1	TRBJ2-3	-	CASSLVSTDTQYF	TGCGCCAGCAGCTTGGTTAGTACAGATACGCAGTATTTT
-	TRBV18	TRBJ2-3	-	CASSPDYTDTQYF	TGTGCCAGCTCACCAGACTACACAGATACGCAGTATTTT
-	TRBV30	TRBJ1-3	-	CAWRWGGYTGNTIYF	TGTGCCTGGAGGTGGGGGGGTTATACTGGAAACACCATATATTTT
-	TRBV20-1	TRBJ2-7	-	CSARDSYEQYF	TGCAGTGCTAGAGATTCGTACGAGCAGTACTTC
-	TRBV19	TRBJ1-2	few	CASSNPGAQGGYGYTF	TGTGCCAGTAGTAATCCCGGGGCCCAGGGAGGATATGGCTACACCTTC
-	TRBV18	TRBJ2-2	-	CASSPAGAGGELFF	TGTGCCAGCTCACCAGCGGGGGCAGGCGGGGAGCTGTTTTTT
TRBD1	TRBV5-5	TRBJ1-2	few	CASSPKPDRGGNYGYTF	TGTGCCAGCAGCCCTAAACCCGACAGGGGAGGAAACTATGGCTACACCTTC
-	TRBV11-2	TRBJ2-2	-	CASSTGPGQDTGELFF	TGTGCCAGCAGCACCGGCCCGGGACAAGACACCGGGGAGCTGTTTTTT
-	TRBV5-1	TRBJ2-5	-	CASSDTRSQYF	TGCGCCAGCAGCGACACTAGGAGTCAGTACTTC
-	TRBV4-3	TRBJ1-6	-	CASSPDRLGNSPLHF	TGCGCCAGCAGCCCAGACAGGCTTGGTAATTCACCCCTCCACTTT
TRBD2	TRBV4-1	TRBJ2-1	-	CASSQDSGTRNEQFF	TGCGCCAGCAGCCAAGATAGCGGGACCCGCAATGAGCAGTTCTTC
TRBD1	TRBV19	TRBJ1-5	-	CASSLAGGGQPQHF	TGTGCCAGTAGTTTGGCAGGGGGAGGTCAGCCCCAGCATTTT
TRBD2	TRBV28	TRBJ2-3	-	CASSFHRGTSGGDTQYF	TGTGCCAGCAGTTTCCACAGGGGGACTAGCGGAGGAGATACGCAGTATTTT
-	TRBV28	TRBJ2-7	-	CASRRTMSSYEQYF	TGTGCCAGCAGGCGGACAATGAGCTCCTACGAGCAGTACTTC
TRBD1	TRBV5-1	TRBJ2-1	-	CASRTGESYNEQFF	TGCGCCAGTCGGACAGGGGAGTCATACAATGAGCAGTTCTTC
-	TRBV6-2/TRBV6-3	TRBJ2-6	-	CASGRDTYLSGANVLTF	TGTGCCAGCGGCCGGGACACGTACCTCTCTGGGGCCAACGTCCTGACTTTC
-	TRBV19	TRBJ2-3	-	CASSNRQGTDTQYF	TGTGCCAGTAGTAATCGACAGGGCACAGATACGCAGTATTTT
-	TRBV11-3	TRBJ1-1	-	CASKGVAGVNTEAFF	TGTGCCAGCAAGGGGGTGGCCGGGGTGAACACTGAAGCTTTCTTT
-	TRBV4-1	TRBJ1-6	once	CASSQVADKRYNSPLHF	TGCGCCAGCAGCCAAGTTGCAGACAAGCGGTATAATTCACCCCTCCACTTT
TRBD1	TRBV23-1	TRBJ1-3	-	CASSQSSGGVGNTIYF	TGCGCCAGCAGTCAATCGTCAGGGGGCGTTGGAAACACCATATATTTT
TRBD1	TRBV18	TRBJ2-7	-	CASSPRQGGTYEQYF	TGTGCCAGCTCACCCAGACAGGGGGGGACCTACGAGCAGTACTTC
TRBD2	TRBV27	TRBJ2-7	-	CASSATASGFYEQYF	TGTGCCAGCAGTGCCACCGCTAGCGGATTCTACGAGCAGTACTTC
-	TRBV19	TRBJ1-2	-	CASSISTDTAYTF	TGTGCCAGTAGTATCTCTACAGACACGGCCTACACCTTC
TRBD2	TRBV9	TRBJ2-7	-	CASSVGGGKFNEQYF	TGTGCCAGCAGCGTAGGGGGAGGGAAATTTAACGAGCAGTACTTC
-	TRBV5-5	TRBJ1-6	-	CASSLGRALNNSPLHF	TGTGCCAGCAGCCTTGGGAGGGCCCTAAATAATTCACCCCTCCACTTT
TRBD1	TRBV28	TRBJ2-4	-	CASRTGQGRTKNIQYF	TGTGCCAGCAGGACGGGACAGGGTAGGACCAAAAACATTCAGTACTTC